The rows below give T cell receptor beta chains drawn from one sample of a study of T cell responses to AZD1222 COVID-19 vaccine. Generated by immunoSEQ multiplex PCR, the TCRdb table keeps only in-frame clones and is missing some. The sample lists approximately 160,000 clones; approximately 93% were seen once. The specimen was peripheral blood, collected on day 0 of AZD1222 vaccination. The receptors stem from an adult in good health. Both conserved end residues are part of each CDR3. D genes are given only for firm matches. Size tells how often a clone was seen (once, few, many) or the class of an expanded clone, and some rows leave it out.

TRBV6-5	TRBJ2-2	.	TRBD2	CASSSRGATTGELFF	TGTGCCAGCAGTTCGCGGGGGGCCACAACCGGGGAGCTGTTTTTT
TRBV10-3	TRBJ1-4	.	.	CAIRDTSTTNEKLFF	TGTGCCATTCGGGACACCAGTACAACTAATGAAAAACTGTTTTTT
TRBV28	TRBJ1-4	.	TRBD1	CASSSQLGTGWFF	TGTGCCAGCAGTTCTCAGCTAGGGACAGGGTGGTTTTTT
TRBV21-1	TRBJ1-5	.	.	CASSVTTNSNQPQHF	TGTGCCAGCAGCGTTACGACCAATAGCAATCAGCCCCAGCATTTT
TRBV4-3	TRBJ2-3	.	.	CASSQRRGGTDTQYF	TGCGCCAGCAGCCAAAGGAGGGGTGGGACAGATACGCAGTATTTT
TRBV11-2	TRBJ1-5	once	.	CASSLDTGRPQHF	TGTGCCAGCAGCTTAGATACAGGACGGCCCCAGCATTTT
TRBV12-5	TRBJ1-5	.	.	CASGFGTSYSNQPQHF	TGTGCTAGTGGTTTCGGGACATCCTATAGCAATCAGCCCCAGCATTTT
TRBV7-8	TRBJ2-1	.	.	CASSLRSGGSSYNEQFF	TGTGCCAGCAGCTTACGTTCTGGGGGGAGCTCCTACAATGAGCAGTTCTTC
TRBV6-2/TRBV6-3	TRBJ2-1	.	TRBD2	CASSLTSGGIHEQFF	TGTGCCAGCAGTCTCACTAGCGGGGGTATCCATGAGCAGTTCTTC
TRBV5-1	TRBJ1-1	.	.	CASSLVQGPAEAFF	TGCGCCAGCAGCTTGGTCCAGGGTCCGGCTGAAGCTTTCTTT
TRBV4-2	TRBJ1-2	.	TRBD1	CASSQEAGGANGYTF	TGTGCCAGCAGCCAAGAGGCAGGGGGCGCCAATGGCTACACCTTC
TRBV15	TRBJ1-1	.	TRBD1	CATSRGDRVADTEAFF	TGTGCCACCAGCAGAGGGGACAGGGTGGCCGACACTGAAGCTTTCTTT
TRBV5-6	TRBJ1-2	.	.	CASSQVPRDNYGYTF	TGTGCCAGCAGCCAGGTGCCCAGGGATAATTATGGCTACACCTTC
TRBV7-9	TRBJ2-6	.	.	CASSSGTEANVLTF	TGTGCCAGCAGTTCCGGGACCGAGGCCAACGTCCTGACTTTC
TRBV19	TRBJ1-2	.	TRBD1	CASRDPGTEYGYTF	TGTGCCAGTAGGGACCCCGGGACAGAGTATGGCTACACCTTC
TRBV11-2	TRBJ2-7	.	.	CASSPGVGPSSYEQYF	TGTGCCAGCAGCCCTGGGGTGGGGCCAAGCTCCTACGAGCAGTACTTC
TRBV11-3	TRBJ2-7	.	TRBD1	CASGRGQPPYEQYF	TGTGCCAGCGGTAGGGGACAGCCTCCCTACGAGCAGTACTTC
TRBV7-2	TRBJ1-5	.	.	CASSLVVSNQPQHF	TGTGCCAGCAGCTTAGTCGTTAGCAATCAGCCCCAGCATTTT
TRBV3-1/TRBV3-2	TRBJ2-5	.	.	CASSRWMETQYF	TGTGCCAGCAGCCGATGGATGGAGACCCAGTACTTC
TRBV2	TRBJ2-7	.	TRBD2	CASSGLAGEQYF	TGTGCCAGCAGTGGCCTAGCGGGCGAGCAGTACTTC
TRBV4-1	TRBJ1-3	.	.	CATSPPKGSGNTIYF	TGCGCCACAAGTCCACCGAAGGGCTCTGGAAACACCATATATTTT